The 22 T cell receptor beta chains listed next were all sequenced from one sample in a study of blood T cell repertoires in COVID-19. Repertoires were generated with immunoSEQ multiplex PCR, while TCRdb's copy carries only in-frame clones and drops some. There are some 200,000 clones in the sample; 84% occur only once, and 13% lies in the top ten. Sequences were obtained from peripheral blood. These receptors all stem from a human donor in a cohort sampled during active COVID-19.

This clone was counted a single time. This chain connects TRBV9 to TRBJ2-4, with TRBD1 matching over 7 bases. The CDR3 sequence is 15 residues long. V lost 4 bases to trimming and J lost 6 bases; unmatched junction nucleotides: 10. Germline loops: CDR1 SGDLS, CDR2 YYNGEE. CDR3 region: CASSPHRQGGNIQYF. As DNA, the CDR3 is TGTGCCAGCAGCCCCCATCGACAGGGCGGAAACATTCAGTACTTC.

The chain has TRBV3-1 (or the pseudogene TRBV3-2) and TRBJ2-1; a weak D match, TRBD2 (6 bases). The V gene's germline CDR1 is LGHDT and CDR2 YNNKEL (reference sequence). Trimming removed 1 base at V and 4 bases at J, with 14 bases between. This CDR3 region has 16 residues. The CDR3 region is CASSQAQGLLYNEQFF. DNA of the CDR3: TGTGCCAGCAGCCAAGCCCAGGGACTCTTGTACAATGAGCAGTTCTTC.

V and J are TRBV5-1 and TRBJ2-2, with 7 positions matching TRBD1. The CDR3 length is 14 residues. V lost 4 bases and J lost 3; bases outside the gene matches: 3. From germline, CDR1 is SGHRS and CDR2 YFSETQ. The CDR3 region has the DNA TGCGCCAGCAGCCCGGGACAGTACACCGGGGAGCTGTTTTTT. Translation gives CASSPGQYTGELFF.

This clone occurred once. The chain has TRBV6-2 or TRBV6-3 and TRBJ2-7; 10 bases map to TRBD2. V shed 6 bases and J 2 bases; nucleotides not matched to a gene: 7. From germline, CDR1 is MNHEY and CDR2 SVGEGT. The CDR3 is 15 amino acids. CDR3 in amino acids: CASSSTSGATYEQYF. The CDR3 coding sequence is TGTGCCAGCAGCTCCACTAGCGGGGCCACCTACGAGCAGTACTTC.

This clone was seen only once. This chain uses TRBV18 with TRBJ2-3, with 10 nucleotides matching TRBD2. Germline CDR1 and CDR2: KGHSH and LQKENI. V lost 6 bases to trimming and J lost 6 bases; unmatched junction nucleotides: 12. The CDR3 extends over 16 amino acids. DNA of the CDR3: TGTGCCAGCTCCCCAGACCTAGCGGGAGTACCCGATACGCAGTATTTT. Residues: CASSPDLAGVPDTQYF.

About this clone itself: The identical CDR3 is also encoded by other nucleotide sequences in the sample. This chain uses TRBV5-1 with TRBJ1-1, with TRBD1 matching 7 bases. V lost 0 bases to trimming and J lost 4 bases; unmatched junction nucleotides: 3. From germline, CDR1 is SGHRS and CDR2 YFSETQ. This CDR3 is built from 14 residues. Here the CDR3 reads CASSLGQGPTEAFF. The CDR3 region has the DNA TGCGCCAGCAGCTTGGGACAGGGCCCCACTGAAGCTTTCTTT.

This chain links TRBV6-5 with TRBJ2-1; 7 positions match TRBD1. Germline CDR1 and CDR2: MNHEY and SVGAGI. This CDR3 region has 12 residues. V was pared by 10 bases and J by 4 bases, with 4 bases of the junction left unmatched. The CDR3 is CATTGAYNEQFF. CDR3 in DNA: TGTGCCACCACAGGGGCGTACAATGAGCAGTTCTTC.

The V call is TRBV19, the J call TRBJ1-1; 9 bases map to TRBD1. The CDR3 length is 16 residues. Unmatched junction bases numbered 3, after V lost 1 base and J lost 0 bases. Per the germline V gene, CDR1 is LNHDA and CDR2 is SQIVND (reference sequence). CDR3 nucleotide sequence: TGTGCCAGTAGTATAGGGACAGGGGTACTGAACACTGAAGCTTTCTTT. Translated: CASSIGTGVLNTEAFF.

This rearrangement joins TRBV28 to TRBJ1-3, with 7 bases that match TRBD1. Germline CDR1 reads MDHEN; CDR2 reads SYDVKM. V dropped 2 bases and J dropped 2; count of bases not matched to a gene: 0. This CDR3 has 14 amino acids. The CDR3, as DNA: TGTGCCAGCAGTTTAACAGGGGCTGGAAACACCATATATTTT. The encoded protein is CASSLTGAGNTIYF.

The rearrangement links TRBV14 to TRBJ2-5; D might be TRBD1 (6 bases). CDR3 length: 14 amino acids. V shed 4 bases and J shed 4 bases, with 13 bases lying between them. Germline V gene data show CDR1 as SGHDN and CDR2 as FVKESK. The CDR3 is CASSLQQGTETQYF. The CDR3, as DNA: TGTGCCAGCAGCCTCCAACAGGGCACAGAGACCCAGTACTTC.

V and J are TRBV9 and TRBJ1-6; TRBD1 aligns across 7 bases. Germline CDR1 reads SGDLS; CDR2 reads YYNGEE. The V and J ends lost 4 bases and 0 bases, in that order; junction bases with no gene match: 7. There are 17 residues in the CDR3. The CDR3 DNA is TGTGCCAGCAGCCCAGTACAGGGGAGCTCCTATAATTCACCCCTCCACTTT. Its translation: CASSPVQGSSYNSPLHF.

The V and J genes are TRBV20-1 and TRBJ2-5, with 11 bases identical to TRBD2. The germline gives CDR1 DFQATT, CDR2 SNEGSKA (reference sequence). The CDR3 sequence is 14 residues long. The J segment lost 4 bases and the V segment lost 3 bases, leaving 4 bases of the junction unmatched. The CDR3 loop is CSASGSGRGETQYF. In DNA, the CDR3 is TGCAGTGCTAGTGGTAGCGGGAGGGGAGAGACCCAGTACTTC.

V gene TRBV6-6 combines with J gene TRBJ2-7, with D possibly matching TRBD1 (5 bases). This CDR3 has 12 amino acids. In germline, CDR1 is MNHNY, CDR2 SVGAGI (reference sequence). V was clipped by 5 bases and J by 4 bases, with 9 bases between them. The CDR3 reads CASSQQVYEQYF. The CDR3 DNA follows: TGTGCCAGCAGTCAACAGGTTTACGAGCAGTACTTC.

The chain links TRBV2 to TRBJ2-3; 10 bases agree with TRBD1. Germline CDR1 reads SNHLY; CDR2 reads FYNNEI. The junction had 6 bases not matched to a gene; V was cut back by 6 bases and J by 3 bases. The CDR3 runs to 15 residues. The CDR3 spells CASRRQGARTDTQYF. The CDR3 DNA reads TGTGCCAGCAGGCGACAGGGGGCGCGGACAGATACGCAGTATTTT.

V is TRBV5-4 and J is TRBJ2-1; D might be TRBD2 (5 bases). V gave up 3 bases and J gave up 2 bases, with 9 bases separating them. This CDR3 has 14 residues. Per germline, CDR1 SGHNT and CDR2 YYREEE (reference sequence). The CDR3 spells CASSSSTTYNEQFF. In nucleotides, the CDR3 is TGTGCCAGCAGCTCTAGCACCACCTACAATGAGCAGTTCTTC. The full variable domain, its missing parts supplied by reference TRBV5-4 and TRBJ2-1, is ETGVTQSPTHLIKTRGQQVTLRCSSQSGHNTVSWYQQALGQGPQFIFQYYREEENGRGNFPPRFSGLQFPNYSSELNVNALELDDSALYLCASSSSTTYNEQFFGPGTRLTVL.

This clone has just one count. This chain links TRBV2 with TRBJ2-7; TRBD2 is a possible D gene (6 bases). Between the trimmed V and J ends, which lost 7 bases and 3 bases, there was a span of 13 bases. This CDR3 has 13 amino acids. From germline, CDR1 is SNHLY and CDR2 FYNNEI. The CDR3 loop reads CASKGRGLYEQYF. The CDR3 DNA is TGTGCCAGCAAGGGGCGGGGCCTCTACGAGCAGTACTTC. The full variable domain, completed using reference TRBV2 and TRBJ2-7, is EPEVTQTPSHQVTQMGQEVILRCVPISNHLYFYWYRQILGQKVEFLVSFYNNEISEKSEIFDDQFSVERPDGSNFTLKIRSTKLEDSAMYFCASKGRGLYEQYFGPGTRLTVT.

The rearrangement links TRBV10-2 to TRBJ1-6; D perhaps matches TRBD1 (6 bases). The germline V gene encodes CDR1 WSHSY and CDR2 SAAADI. Trimming left V 4 bases short and J 7 bases short, with 8 bases between. The CDR3 runs to 13 residues. This CDR3 is CASSGTGNSPLHF. The CDR3 coding sequence is TGCGCCAGCAGTGGTACAGGGAATTCACCCCTCCACTTT.

The V gene is TRBV5-4, the J gene TRBJ2-1, with 12 nucleotides matching TRBD2. V lost 2 bases, J lost 8 bases, and 2 bases stayed unmatched. This CDR3 contains 14 residues. CDR1 is SGHNT, CDR2 YYREEE, per germline (reference sequence). CDR3 bases: TGTGCCAGCAGCTTACGACTAGCGGGAGATGAGCAGTTCTTC. Protein product: CASSLRLAGDEQFF.

The CDR3 loop reads CASSASGSYNEQFF. The CDR3 nucleotides read TGTGCCAGCAGTGCTAGCGGCTCCTACAATGAGCAGTTCTTC. This chain connects TRBV2 to TRBJ2-1; TRBD2 matches at 7 bases. Germline V gives CDR1 SNHLY, CDR2 FYNNEI. J was trimmed by 0 bases and V by 4 bases; bases with no gene match: 0. The CDR3 has 14 residues.

The chain uses TRBV19 and TRBJ2-5, with D unclear. Between the trimmed V and J ends, which lost 3 bases and 1 base, there was a span of 12 bases. CDR1 and CDR2 (germline): LNHDA, SQIVND (reference sequence). The length of the CDR3 is 15 residues. CDR3 in amino acids: CASSITAARQETQYF. CDR3 DNA: TGTGCCAGTAGTATTACGGCGGCCCGCCAAGAGACCCAGTACTTC.

The chain joins TRBV6-6 to TRBJ1-2; D remains unclear. Germline-derived CDR1 and CDR2 are MNHNY and SVGAGI (reference sequence). V was trimmed by 5 bases and J by 4 bases, leaving 14 bases between them. The CDR3 is 14 amino acids. CDR3 sequence reads: CASSTKGGLYGYTF. The CDR3 DNA is TGTGCCAGCAGTACAAAAGGCGGACTCTATGGCTACACCTTC.

The chain uses TRBV20-1 and TRBJ2-1; D remains unclear. Deletions cut 6 bases from V and 3 bases from J, with 3 bases between. CDR3 size: 10 residues. Germline assignment: CDR1 DFQATT and CDR2 SNEGSKA (reference sequence). As DNA, the CDR3 is TGCAGTGCCTTCTACAATGAGCAGTTCTTC. Residues: CSAFYNEQFF.